The T cell receptor (beta chain) described here comes from a study of cytomegalovirus exposure and HLA in healthy donors. Overall study findings and caveats: Common viral pathogens seemed, in a later analysis, to connect with several of the most significant clusters.

A word on this clone: Its antigen is not identified.

V trimming: 5 bases; J trimming: 6 bases; junction bases outside the gene matches: 10. The CDR3 has 15 amino acids. Germline lookup yields CDR1 MDHEN and CDR2 SYDVKM. PCR primers comprised 60 Vbeta and 13 Jbeta primers. Produced via immunoSEQ multiplex PCR; TCRdb's table is partial and in-frame only. Of approximately 160,000 clones in the sample, roughly two thirds were seen once. The clonotype comes from a woman aged 18-35 years in good health and CMV-seropositive. The source material was PBMCs. V usage is TRBV28 and J usage is TRBJ1-1; 9 nucleotides line up with TRBD1. CDR3 in DNA: TGTGCCAGCAGTAGCTACAGGGGGCGCGGGGCTGAAGCTTTCTTT. It encodes CASSSYRGRGAEAFF.